The sequence of this T cell receptor beta chain was determined in a study of early T cells in non-severe SARS-CoV-2 infection. Study summary: It was bulk RNA from unsorted whole blood that was sequenced, and the chains were unpaired. The study, taken as a whole, reports: VDJdb matching, biased toward anti-spike CD8 responses, missed private and CD4 specificities.

Individual cDNA molecules carried attached unique molecular identifiers. TCRdb analysed the 5' RACE reads with MiXCR anew, one entry per CDR3 protein. The sample has 60,000 to 75,000 distinct CDR3 sequences, roughly an eighth seen once. The CDR3 contains 14 residues. The germline V gene encodes CDR1 LGHDT and CDR2 YNNKEL (reference sequence). V was cut by 6 bases and J by 0 bases, with 11 bases left in between. This clonotype appeared many times. Antigen: not known. The V call is TRBV3-1, the J call TRBJ2-5, with a tentative D call TRBD1 (6 bases). The sequence was collected from an adult who was a healthcare worker with PCR-confirmed SARS-CoV-2 infection or an uninfected control (not recorded which). Sequenced here: whole blood, sampled at baseline. The CDR3 nucleotides are TGTGCCAGCAGAGAGACAGGAAACCAAGAGACCCAGTACTTC. Amino acids: CASRETGNQETQYF.